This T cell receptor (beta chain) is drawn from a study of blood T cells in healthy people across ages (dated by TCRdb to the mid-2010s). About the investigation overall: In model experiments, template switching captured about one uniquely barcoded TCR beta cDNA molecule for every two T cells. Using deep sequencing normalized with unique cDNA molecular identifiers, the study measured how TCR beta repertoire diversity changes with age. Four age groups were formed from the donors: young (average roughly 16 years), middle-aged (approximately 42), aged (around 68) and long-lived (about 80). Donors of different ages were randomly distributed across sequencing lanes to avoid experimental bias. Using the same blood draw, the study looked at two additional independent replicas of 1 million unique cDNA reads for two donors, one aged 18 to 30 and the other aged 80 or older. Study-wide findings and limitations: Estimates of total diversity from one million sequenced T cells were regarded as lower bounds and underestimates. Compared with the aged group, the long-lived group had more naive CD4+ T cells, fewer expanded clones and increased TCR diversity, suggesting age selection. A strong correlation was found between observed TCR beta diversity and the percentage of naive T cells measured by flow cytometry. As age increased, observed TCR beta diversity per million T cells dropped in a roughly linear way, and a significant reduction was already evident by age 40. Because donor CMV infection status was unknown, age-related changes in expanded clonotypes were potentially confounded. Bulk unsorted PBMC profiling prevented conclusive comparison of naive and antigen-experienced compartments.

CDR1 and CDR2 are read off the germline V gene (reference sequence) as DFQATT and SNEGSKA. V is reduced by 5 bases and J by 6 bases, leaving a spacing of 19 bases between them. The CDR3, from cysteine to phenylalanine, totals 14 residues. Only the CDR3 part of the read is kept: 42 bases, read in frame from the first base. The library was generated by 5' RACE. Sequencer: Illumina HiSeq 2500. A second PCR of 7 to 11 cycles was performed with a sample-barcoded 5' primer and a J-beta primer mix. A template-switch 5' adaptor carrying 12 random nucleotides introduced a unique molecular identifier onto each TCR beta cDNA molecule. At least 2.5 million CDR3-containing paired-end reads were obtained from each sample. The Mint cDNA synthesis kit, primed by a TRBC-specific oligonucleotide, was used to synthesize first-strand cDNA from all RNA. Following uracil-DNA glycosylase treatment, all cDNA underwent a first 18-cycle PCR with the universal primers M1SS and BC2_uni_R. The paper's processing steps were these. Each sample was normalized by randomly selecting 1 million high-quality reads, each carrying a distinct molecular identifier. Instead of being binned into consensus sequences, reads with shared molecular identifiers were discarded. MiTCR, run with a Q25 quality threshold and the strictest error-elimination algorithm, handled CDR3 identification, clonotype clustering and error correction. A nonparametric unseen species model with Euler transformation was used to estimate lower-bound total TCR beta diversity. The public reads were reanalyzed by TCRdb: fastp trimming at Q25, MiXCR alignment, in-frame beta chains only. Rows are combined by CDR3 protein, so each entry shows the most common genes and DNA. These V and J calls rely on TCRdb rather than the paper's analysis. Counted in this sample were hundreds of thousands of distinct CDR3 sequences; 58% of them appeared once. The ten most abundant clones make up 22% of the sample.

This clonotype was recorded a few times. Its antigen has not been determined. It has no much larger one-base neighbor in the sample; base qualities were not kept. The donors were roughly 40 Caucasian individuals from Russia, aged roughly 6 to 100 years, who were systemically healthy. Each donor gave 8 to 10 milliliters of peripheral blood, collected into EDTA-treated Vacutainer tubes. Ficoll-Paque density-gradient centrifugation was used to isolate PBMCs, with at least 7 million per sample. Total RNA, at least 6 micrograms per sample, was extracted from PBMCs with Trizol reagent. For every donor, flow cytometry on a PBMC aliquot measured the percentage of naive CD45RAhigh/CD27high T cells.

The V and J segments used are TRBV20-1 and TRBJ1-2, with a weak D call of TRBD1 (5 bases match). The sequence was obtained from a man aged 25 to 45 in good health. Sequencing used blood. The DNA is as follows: TGCAGTGCTCCCCGTGCGGGGGTCAAAGATGGCTACACCTTC. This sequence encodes CSAPRAGVKDGYTF.